The clone carrying this TCR beta chain was seen just once. The sample is drawn from a study of blood T cell repertoires in COVID-19. Original methodology: By means of reference gene primer amplification, nucleated cell counts were estimated. TCRdb's table, derived via immunoSEQ multiplex PCR, lists solely in-frame clones and lacks some. From that table come the V and J calls and clone size; the DNA was used to work out D and trimming. The sample lists over 200,000 clones, about 80% occurring once. Germline loops: CDR1 SNHLY, CDR2 FYNNEI. The CDR3 is 14 amino acids. V was clipped by 4 bases and J by 9 bases, with 16 bases between them.

The chain links TRBV2 to TRBJ2-1; D perhaps matches TRBD2 (6 bases). Sequencing was done on a sample of peripheral blood. This TCR was recovered from a woman older than 75 with acute or convalescent COVID-19. CDR3 amino acids: CASSGGGVLTEQFF. CDR3 bases: TGTGCCAGCAGTGGGGGCGGGGTCCTTACTGAGCAGTTCTTC.